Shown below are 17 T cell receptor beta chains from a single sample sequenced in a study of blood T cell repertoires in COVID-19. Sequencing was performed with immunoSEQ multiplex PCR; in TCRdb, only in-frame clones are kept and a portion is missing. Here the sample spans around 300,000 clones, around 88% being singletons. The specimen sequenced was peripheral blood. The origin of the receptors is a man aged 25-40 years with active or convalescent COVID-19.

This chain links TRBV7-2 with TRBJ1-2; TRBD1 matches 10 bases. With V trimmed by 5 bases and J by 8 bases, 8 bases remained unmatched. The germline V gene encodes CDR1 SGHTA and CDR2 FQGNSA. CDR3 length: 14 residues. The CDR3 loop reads CASSLRQGAGGYTF. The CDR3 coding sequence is TGTGCCAGCAGCCTAAGACAGGGGGCGGGCGGCTACACCTTC.

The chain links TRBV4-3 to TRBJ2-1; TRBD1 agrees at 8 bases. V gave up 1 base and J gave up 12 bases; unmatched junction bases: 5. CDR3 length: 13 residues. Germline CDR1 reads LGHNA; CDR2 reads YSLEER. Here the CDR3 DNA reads TGCGCCAGCAGCCAAGGTACCGGGACAGGGCAGTTCTTC. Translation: CASSQGTGTGQFF.

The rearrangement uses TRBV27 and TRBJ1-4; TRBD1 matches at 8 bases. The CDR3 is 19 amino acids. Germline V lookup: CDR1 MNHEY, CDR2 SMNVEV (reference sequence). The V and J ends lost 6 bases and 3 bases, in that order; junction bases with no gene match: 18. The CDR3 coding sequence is TGTGCCAGCAGGCGTCCGGGACAGGACAAACCTGTGGCTAATGAAAAACTGTTTTTT. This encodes CASRRPGQDKPVANEKLFF.

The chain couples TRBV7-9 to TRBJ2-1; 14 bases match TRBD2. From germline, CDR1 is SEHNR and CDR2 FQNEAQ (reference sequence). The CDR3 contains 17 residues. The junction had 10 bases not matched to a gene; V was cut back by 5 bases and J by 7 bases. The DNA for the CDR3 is TGTGCCAGCAGCCCCCAGGGGGGACTAGCGGGGGCTAATGAGCAGTTCTTC. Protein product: CASSPQGGLAGANEQFF.

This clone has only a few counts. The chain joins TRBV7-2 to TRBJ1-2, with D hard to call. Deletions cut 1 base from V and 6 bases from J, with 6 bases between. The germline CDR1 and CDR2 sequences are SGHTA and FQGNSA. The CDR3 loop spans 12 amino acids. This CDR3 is CASSLGVDGYTF. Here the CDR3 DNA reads TGTGCCAGCAGCTTAGGTGTCGATGGCTACACCTTC.

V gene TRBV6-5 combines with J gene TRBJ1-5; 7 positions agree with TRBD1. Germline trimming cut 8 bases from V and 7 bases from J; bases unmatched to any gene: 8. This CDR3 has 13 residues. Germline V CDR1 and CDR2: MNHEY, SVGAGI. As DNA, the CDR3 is TGTGCCAGCGGATTCTACAGGGGCCAGCCCCAGCATTTT. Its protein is CASGFYRGQPQHF.

This chain's CDR3 is CASSPGLAGAYEQYF. CDR3 DNA sequence: TGTGCCAGCAGCCCTGGACTAGCGGGGGCCTACGAGCAGTACTTC. V usage is TRBV4-2 and J usage is TRBJ2-7, with 13 bases matching TRBD2. V dropped 4 bases and J dropped 2; count of bases not matched to a gene: 2. Germline V gene lookup returns CDR1 LGHNA and CDR2 YNFKEQ. This CDR3 is built from 15 residues.

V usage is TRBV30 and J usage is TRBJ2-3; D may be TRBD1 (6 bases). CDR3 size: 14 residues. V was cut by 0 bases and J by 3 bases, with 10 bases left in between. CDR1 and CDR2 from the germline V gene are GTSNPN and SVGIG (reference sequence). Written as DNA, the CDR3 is TGTGCCTGGAGTGTACGGCAGGGGACAGATACGCAGTATTTT. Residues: CAWSVRQGTDTQYF. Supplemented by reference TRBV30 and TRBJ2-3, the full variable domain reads SQTIHQWPATLVQPVGSPLSLECTVEGTSNPNLYWYRQAAGRGLQLLFYSVGIGQISSEVPQNLSASRPQDRQFILSSKKLLLSDSGFYLCAWSVRQGTDTQYFGPGTRLTVL.

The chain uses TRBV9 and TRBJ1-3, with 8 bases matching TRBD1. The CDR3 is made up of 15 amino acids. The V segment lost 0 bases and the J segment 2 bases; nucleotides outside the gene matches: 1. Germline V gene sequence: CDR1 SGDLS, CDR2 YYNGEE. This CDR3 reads CASSVETGAGNTIYF. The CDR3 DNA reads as TGTGCCAGCAGCGTAGAGACAGGGGCTGGAAACACCATATATTTT.

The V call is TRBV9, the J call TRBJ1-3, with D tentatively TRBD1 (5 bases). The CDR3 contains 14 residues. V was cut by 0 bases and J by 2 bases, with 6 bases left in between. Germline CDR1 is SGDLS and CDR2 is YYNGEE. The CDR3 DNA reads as TGTGCCAGCAGCGTAGAAGGGGCTGGAAACACCATATATTTT. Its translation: CASSVEGAGNTIYF.

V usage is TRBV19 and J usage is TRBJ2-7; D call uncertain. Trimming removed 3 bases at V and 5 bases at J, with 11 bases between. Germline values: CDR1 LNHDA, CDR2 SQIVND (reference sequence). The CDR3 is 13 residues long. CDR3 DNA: TGTGCCAGTAGTATCCCGGGTTCCCACGAGCAGTACTTC. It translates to CASSIPGSHEQYF.

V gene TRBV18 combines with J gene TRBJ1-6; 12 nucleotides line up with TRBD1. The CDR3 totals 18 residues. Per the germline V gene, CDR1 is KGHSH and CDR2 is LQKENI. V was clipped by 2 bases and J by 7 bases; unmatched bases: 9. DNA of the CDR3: TGTGCCAGCTCACCAAAAGTAAGGGACAGGGGGCTAAATTCACCCCTCCACTTT. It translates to CASSPKVRDRGLNSPLHF.

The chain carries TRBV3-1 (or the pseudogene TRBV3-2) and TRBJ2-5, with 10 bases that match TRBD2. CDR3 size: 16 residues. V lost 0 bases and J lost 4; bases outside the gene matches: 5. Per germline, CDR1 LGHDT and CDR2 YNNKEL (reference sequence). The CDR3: CASSQEGLAGGETQYF. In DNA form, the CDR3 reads TGTGCCAGCAGCCAAGAGGGGTTAGCGGGGGGAGAGACCCAGTACTTC.

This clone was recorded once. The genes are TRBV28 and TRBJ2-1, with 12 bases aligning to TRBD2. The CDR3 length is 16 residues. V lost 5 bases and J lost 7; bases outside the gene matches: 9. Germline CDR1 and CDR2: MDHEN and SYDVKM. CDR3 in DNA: TGTGCCAGCAGTCCCCCTGGGCTAGCGGGAGGGAATGAGCAGTTCTTC. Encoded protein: CASSPPGLAGGNEQFF.

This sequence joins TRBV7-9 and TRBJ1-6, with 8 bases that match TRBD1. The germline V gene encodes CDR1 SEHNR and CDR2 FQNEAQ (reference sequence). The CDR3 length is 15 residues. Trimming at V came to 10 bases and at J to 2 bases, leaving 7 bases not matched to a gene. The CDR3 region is CATSTGVAYNSPLHF. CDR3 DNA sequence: TGTGCCACCTCGACAGGGGTCGCCTATAATTCACCCCTCCACTTT.

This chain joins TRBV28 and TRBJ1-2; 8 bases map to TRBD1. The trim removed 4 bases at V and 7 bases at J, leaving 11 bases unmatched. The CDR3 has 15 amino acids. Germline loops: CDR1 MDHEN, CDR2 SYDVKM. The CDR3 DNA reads TGTGCCAGCAGTTCCCTCGGACAGGGAGGATTTGGCTACACCTTC. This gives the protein CASSSLGQGGFGYTF.

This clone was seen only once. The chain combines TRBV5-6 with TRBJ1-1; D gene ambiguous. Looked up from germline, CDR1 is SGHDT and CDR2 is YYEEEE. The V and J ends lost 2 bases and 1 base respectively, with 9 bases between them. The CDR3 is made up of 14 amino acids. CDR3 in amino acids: CASSLTGRNTEAFF. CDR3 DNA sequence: TGTGCCAGCAGCTTAACGGGGAGGAACACTGAAGCTTTCTTT.